This TCR beta chain was observed in a study of T cells in Graves' hyperthyroidism and ophthalmopathy (dated by TCRdb to the late 2010s). Looking at the study overall: Peripheral blood was sampled at the time of initial diagnosis, prior to any treatment. TCR V-J signatures able to tell the groups apart were searched for in a discovery cohort of some 97 patients, of whom around 42 had Graves' ophthalmopathy and around 58 had stable Graves' hyperthyroidism. Whether ophthalmopathy could be predicted prospectively was tested in an independent validation cohort made up of roughly 19 hyperthyroidism patients plus 17 patients who later progressed to ophthalmopathy. The 90 to 100 discovery patients were randomly split 7:3 into training and test sets. Thyroid tissue and blood T-cell repertoires from roughly 6 Graves' hyperthyroidism patients were also compared in the study. After blood sampling, hyperthyroidism patients were treated with methimazole at a starting dose of 30 mg daily, and ophthalmopathy patients were treated with high-dose intravenous methylprednisolone. The paper reports TCR Vbeta CDR3 sequencing of some 140 peripheral blood samples: some 41 ophthalmopathy, 75 to 80 hyperthyroidism and about 17 progressor patients. What the research found in general, with its limitations: In validation, progression to ophthalmopathy was predicted by the model with approximately 67% sensitivity and 72.22% specificity, a median of roughly 6.4 months before onset. Sample size was not statistically predetermined, and blinding of investigators to group allocation was not performed. Most expanded thyroid clonotypes (frequency above 0.001) were also found in blood, which suggests that blood repertoires may mirror thyroid immune responses. A model built on a 13 V-J signature distinguished ophthalmopathy from stable hyperthyroidism, reaching 85% to 90% sensitivity and about 81% specificity in cross-validation and 80%/75% in testing.

Hyperthyroidism patients were newly diagnosed, had a disease duration of under 2 months, and were aged 18 to 65 years. The study excluded patients with uncontrolled infections, other autoimmune diseases, pregnancy or lactation. Clinical symptoms, serum thyroxine and TRAb, thyroid ultrasound, and orbital computed tomography formed the basis for the diagnoses. Blood from progressor patients was collected at the time of first diagnosis with hyperthyroidism, before any ophthalmopathy symptoms had appeared. Ficoll-Paque density gradient centrifugation was used to isolate PBMCs from 10 ml of fresh peripheral blood. Progressor patients were defined as those initially diagnosed with Graves' hyperthyroidism in whom ophthalmopathy developed during follow-up. Total RNA was extracted using Trizol reagent, and RNA quality was assessed on an Agilent 2100 Bioanalyzer. Ten or more counts support this clonotype. Its recognized antigen is unknown. No much larger clonotype is one base removed from it; base qualities were not supplied.

TCR beta CDR3 regions were amplified from RNA transcripts. The TCR CDR3 was subjected to a first round of RT-PCR using the HTBI primer set and the Qiagen OneStep RT-PCR kit. A second multiplex PCR round built the libraries, followed by size selection and purification. Sequencing of the libraries was done on an Illumina HiSeq2000 using paired-end 100 bp reads. The original pipeline was this. SOAPnuke was used to process the raw data, throwing out any read that contained adapters or uncalled bases, had a mean Phred below 15, or lacked an exact constant-primer or identifier match. High-quality paired reads were merged using COPE v1.2.5, and each unique nucleotide sequence was defined as a clonotype. MiTCR v1.1 was used to align the clonotypes against IMGT TRBV, TRBD and TRBJ reference segments. Only V-J combinations with frequency above 0.0001, covering about 99% of repertoires, were analysed. A TCS score was defined as the ratio between F50 (clonal expansion) and ExV (chaos), using BLOSUM62-based TCRdist between CDR3 peptides within each V-J. Welch's t-statistics and random forest reduced 514 V-J features to 13, which were used in a naive Bayes classifier (R e1071). TCRdb reworked the public reads: Q25 trimming with fastp, MiXCR clone assembly, productive beta chains retained. All rows with the same CDR3 protein become a single entry with the most common DNA and genes. What appears here as the V and J calls and clone size reflects TCRdb's work, not the paper's. The sample includes tens of thousands of distinct CDR3 sequences, with around 48% observed a single time. 5.5% to 8% of the sample belongs to the ten largest clones.

Sequencing was done on a sample of blood. This clonotype was obtained from a woman between 45 and 60 years old with Graves' hyperthyroidism that later progressed to Graves' ophthalmopathy.

This receptor carries the CDR3 CASSPPRRAWTEAFF. The base sequence is TGTGCCAGCAGTCCCCCCCGAAGGGCGTGGACTGAAGCTTTCTTT. The V gene is TRBV27 and the J gene is TRBJ1-1; the D gene cannot be resolved reliably. The CDR3, from cysteine to phenylalanine, totals 15 residues. The retained sequence is limited to the CDR3, 45 bases, with the frame set at the first base. V lost 5 bases and J lost 5 bases; the stretch between them is 18 bases long. The germline V gene (reference sequence) provides CDR1 MNHEY and CDR2 SMNVEV.